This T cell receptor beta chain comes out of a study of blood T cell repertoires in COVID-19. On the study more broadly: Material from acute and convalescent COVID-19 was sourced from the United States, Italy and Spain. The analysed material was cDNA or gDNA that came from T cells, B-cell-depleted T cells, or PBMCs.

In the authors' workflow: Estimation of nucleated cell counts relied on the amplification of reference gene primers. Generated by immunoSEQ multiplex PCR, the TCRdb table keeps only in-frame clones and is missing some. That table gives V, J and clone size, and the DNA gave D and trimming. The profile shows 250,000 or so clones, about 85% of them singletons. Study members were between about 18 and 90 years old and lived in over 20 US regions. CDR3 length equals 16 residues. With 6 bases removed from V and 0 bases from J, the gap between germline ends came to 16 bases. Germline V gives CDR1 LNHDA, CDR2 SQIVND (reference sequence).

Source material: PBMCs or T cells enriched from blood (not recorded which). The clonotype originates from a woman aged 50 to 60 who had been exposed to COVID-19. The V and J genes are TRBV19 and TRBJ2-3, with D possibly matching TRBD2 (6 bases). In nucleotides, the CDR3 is TGTGCCAGTAGAGACGGGGGACTCACTAGCACAGATACGCAGTATTTT. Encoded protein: CASRDGGLTSTDTQYF.